The 29 T cell receptor beta chains given below trace back to one sample, sequenced in a study of CXCR3-negative and CXCR3-positive naive CD8 T cells. The authors made the TRB cDNA libraries by 5' RACE using UMI labels. TCRdb reanalyzed the 5' RACE reads, giving one entry per CDR3 protein sequence and no DNA. The sample table includes 35,000 to 55,000 distinct CDR3 sequences. The material sequenced was naive CXCR3- CD8+ T cells from blood. Subset of the sample: CD45RO-CCR7+CD27+CD95- naive CD8+ T cells lacking CXCR3 (TNR3-). These receptors originate from a human donor in good health. Some clones in this sample may be carry-over from other donors' samples.

The J gene is TRBJ1-2, the V gene TRBV10-3; the TCRdb call, TRBD1, lacks DNA for checking. Germline loops: CDR1 ENHRY, CDR2 SYGVKD. This CDR3 region has 16 residues. The CDR3 loop reads CAISPDPDSINYGYTF.

The chain employs TRBV5-1 and TRBJ2-3; there is no DNA to check the TCRdb D call of TRBD2. Germline V gene sequence: CDR1 SGHRS, CDR2 YFSETQ. The CDR3 length is 16 residues. The CDR3 loop is CASSLVVAGDTDTQYF.

The chain links TRBV12-3 or TRBV12-4 to TRBJ1-2; as DNA is missing, the TRBD1 call by TCRdb cannot be tested. The CDR3 sequence is 15 residues long. CDR3 sequence reads: CASTSGVGPNYGYTF.

The chain carries TRBV12-3 or TRBV12-4 and TRBJ1-1. CDR3 length: 15 residues. CDR3 sequence: CASSSAYDRNTEAFF.

The rearrangement links TRBV21-1 to TRBJ2-1; the TCRdb D gene call, TRBD1, has no DNA to confirm it. TRBV21-1 is a recognized pseudogene. The CDR3 is 14 residues long. CDR3 protein: CASSKRRGHNEQFF.

The J gene is TRBJ2-1, the V gene TRBV6-4; TCRdb calls TRBD1, which cannot be checked without DNA. CDR1 is MRHNA, CDR2 SNTAGT, per germline. The CDR3 has 16 amino acids. The CDR3: CASSPSGGGEGNEQFF.

The V and J genes are TRBV7-6 and TRBJ2-7; as DNA is missing, the TRBD2 call by TCRdb cannot be tested. The CDR3 contains 15 residues. Germline lookup yields CDR1 SGHVS and CDR2 FNYEAQ. CDR3: CASSLEASGSYEQYF.

The gene calls are TRBV20-1 and TRBJ2-7; TCRdb's D gene call, TRBD1, goes unchecked for lack of DNA. The CDR3 sequence is 13 residues long. Germline CDR1 and CDR2: DFQATT and SNEGSKA (reference sequence). The CDR3 protein is CSGNPGANYEQYF.

V gene TRBV28 combines with J gene TRBJ2-1; TCRdb lists TRBD1, though no DNA is available to test this call. From germline, CDR1 is MDHEN and CDR2 SYDVKM. The CDR3 contains 16 residues. The CDR3 sequence is CASSLAGTGRDNEQFF.

This rearrangement joins TRBV28 to TRBJ1-6; TCRdb outputs TRBD1, but without DNA this stays unchecked. This CDR3 spans 13 amino acids. Per germline, CDR1 MDHEN and CDR2 SYDVKM. The CDR3 is CASRQIYNSPLHF. Looking up the rest from reference TRBV28 and TRBJ1-6 gives the full variable domain: DVKVTQSSRYLVKRTGEKVFLECVQDMDHENMFWYRQDPGLGLRLIYFSYDVKMKEKGDIPEGYSVSREKKERFSLILESASTNQTSMYLCASRQIYNSPLHFGNGTRLTVT.

The rearrangement links TRBV29-1 to TRBJ2-2. Germline V gene data show CDR1 as SQVTM and CDR2 as ANQGSEA. The CDR3 runs to 14 residues. CDR3 protein: CSVGDPNGTGELFF.

V is TRBV4-2 and J is TRBJ1-4; the D gene TCRdb calls, TRBD1, cannot be checked with no DNA. The germline V gene has CDR1 LGHNA and CDR2 YNFKEQ. The CDR3 is 15 amino acids. CDR3 protein: CASSLRDRGLEKLFF.

The chain employs TRBV4-2 and TRBJ1-4; the TCRdb call, TRBD1, lacks DNA for checking. Germline-derived CDR1 and CDR2 are LGHNA and YNFKEQ. This CDR3 is 16 amino acids long. The CDR3 here is CASSQEGGQGGEKLFF.

The CDR3 spells CASSLEWTGYEQYF. This chain connects TRBV5-5 to TRBJ2-7. Germline V gives CDR1 SGHKS, CDR2 YYEKEE (reference sequence). CDR3 length: 14 residues.

This chain uses TRBV29-1 with TRBJ1-2. Looked up from germline, CDR1 is SQVTM and CDR2 is ANQGSEA. The CDR3 loop spans 12 amino acids. Here the CDR3 reads CSVEAGTAGYTF.

V and J are TRBV19 and TRBJ1-5. This CDR3 spans 14 amino acids. The germline V gene has CDR1 LNHDA and CDR2 SQIVND (reference sequence). CDR3 residues: CASSTGSANQPQHF.

The chain carries TRBV28 and TRBJ2-3; without DNA, the TCRdb call of TRBD1 cannot be checked. The V gene's germline CDR1 is MDHEN and CDR2 SYDVKM. The CDR3 length is 16 residues. Here the CDR3 reads CASSLGQVAPTDTQYF.

This CDR3 is CASSFRRGGTGELFF. The chain recombines TRBV12-3 or TRBV12-4 with TRBJ2-2; TCRdb names TRBD2, which stays unverified in the absence of DNA. The CDR3 totals 15 residues.

This chain joins TRBV29-1 and TRBJ2-5; no DNA is available, so the TRBD1 call from TCRdb remains unchecked. This CDR3 contains 13 residues. Looked up from germline, CDR1 is SQVTM and CDR2 is ANQGSEA. CDR3 sequence reads: CSVPRGISETQYF.

V and J are TRBV25-1 and TRBJ2-1. Germline V gene data show CDR1 as MGHDK and CDR2 as SYGVNS. The CDR3 contains 16 residues. The CDR3 reads CASSEAWNTLINEQFF. Full variable domain (remainder filled in from reference TRBV25-1 and TRBJ2-1): EADIYQTPRYLVIGTGKKITLECSQTMGHDKMYWYQQDPGMELHLIHYSYGVNSTEKGDLSSESTVSRIRTEHFPLTLESARPSHTSQYLCASSEAWNTLINEQFFGPGTRLTVL.

V and J are TRBV7-9 and TRBJ2-7. From germline, CDR1 is SEHNR and CDR2 FQNEAQ (reference sequence). The CDR3 totals 12 residues. CDR3 amino acids: CASSLVVYEQYF.

The rearrangement joins TRBV2 to TRBJ2-1; TCRdb selects TRBD2, and the lack of DNA leaves this call unchecked. The CDR3 consists of 13 residues. Germline V gene sequence: CDR1 SNHLY, CDR2 FYNNEI. This CDR3 reads CAILSGFYNEQFF.

J is TRBJ2-7 and V is TRBV6-5. Germline V gives CDR1 MNHEY, CDR2 SVGAGI. The CDR3 runs 11 residues. The CDR3 loop reads CASSYLDEQYF.

The rearrangement links TRBV20-1 to TRBJ2-1; the TCRdb D gene call, TRBD2, has no DNA to confirm it. Germline V gene lookup returns CDR1 DFQATT and CDR2 SNEGSKA (reference sequence). This CDR3 has 12 residues. This CDR3 reads CSASSPPNEQFF.

The chain is built from TRBV11-2 and TRBJ2-3; TCRdb picks TRBD2, but there is no DNA to check that call. This CDR3 has 13 residues. Per germline, CDR1 SGHAT and CDR2 FQNNGV. The CDR3: CASTMRDGDTQYF.

The chain links TRBV29-1 to TRBJ2-1; the TCRdb call, TRBD2, lacks DNA for checking. Per germline, CDR1 SQVTM and CDR2 ANQGSEA. The CDR3 is made up of 15 amino acids. The CDR3 loop reads CSVDRPGLADRSGFF.

The V gene is TRBV6-5, the J gene TRBJ2-7; without DNA, the TCRdb call of TRBD1 cannot be checked. The CDR3 sequence is 14 residues long. Germline loops: CDR1 MNHEY, CDR2 SVGAGI. Here the CDR3 reads CASSYGTGVFEQYF.

The rearrangement uses TRBV28 and TRBJ2-2; TCRdb's assignment of TRBD2 cannot be checked, as there is no DNA. Germline CDR1 is MDHEN and CDR2 is SYDVKM. The CDR3 is made up of 15 amino acids. CDR3 region: CASRLLAGEAGELFF.

The gene calls are TRBV15 and TRBJ2-3; the TRBD2 assignment by TCRdb is unverifiable without DNA. The CDR3 is 14 amino acids. Looked up from germline, CDR1 is LNHNV and CDR2 is YYDKDF (reference sequence). CDR3 region: CATSRDMSGDTQYF.